A selection of T cell receptor beta chains follows, all from one sample in a study of OX40 agonist ivuxolimab in advanced cancers. Some clones are missing from TCRdb's copy, which holds only in-frame ones; the method was immunoSEQ multiplex PCR. Of more than 100,000 clones detected, 75% to 90% appear once; the ten largest clones hold 0.55%. Source: CD4+ or CD8+ T cells sorted from blood, taken in a trial of the OX40 agonist ivuxolimab. The source of these receptors is an adult with an advanced solid tumor such as melanoma, head and neck, liver or kidney cancer. Each CDR3 is given with its conserved first and last residue. The D gene is left open where the match is weak.

cdr3_aa,v_call,d_call
CAGRLAGASHNEQFF,TRBV30,TRBD2
CSVLGGVTSWSGELFF,TRBV29-1,-
CASRRDRSRSYEQYF,TRBV6-6,-
CASSLGSGGAAGELFF,TRBV27,TRBD2
CASSLGVAGGQVGETQYF,TRBV28,TRBD2
CASSYVQGNQPQHF,TRBV6-6,TRBD1
CACGGGGIGWREKLFF,TRBV30,TRBD1
CASSQAWNYEQYF,TRBV4-3,-
CASSSDFWRPSGGYEQYF,TRBV5-8,TRBD2
CASSLGTGNQPQHF,TRBV7-9,-
CASSPQAPETQYF,TRBV18,-
CASSQVRGPLHF,TRBV4-1,-
CASSSRTGHEKLFF,TRBV7-9,-
CASSQGVLEKLFF,TRBV2,TRBD1